The rows below give T cell receptor beta chains drawn from one sample of a study of Ad26.COV2.S vaccination and SARS-CoV-2 variants. Generated by immunoSEQ multiplex PCR, the TCRdb table keeps only in-frame clones and is missing some. The sample lists roughly 680,000 clones, 70% to 90% occurring once. Here the sequenced sample was peripheral blood, taken in a trial of Ad26.COV2.S vaccine versus placebo. The receptors were sampled from a person between 18 and 60 years old who received the Ad26.COV2.S COVID-19 vaccine or a placebo. Each CDR3 is given with its conserved first and last residue. A D gene is named only where the DNA matches it firmly. Not every row has a clone size; where given, it reads once, few, many or a size class.

D gene | J gene | V gene | clone size | CDR3 DNA | CDR3 protein
TRBD2 | TRBJ2-3 | TRBV7-3 | NA | TGTGCCAGCAGCTCAGGACTAGCGGGGGGGCCGGATACGCAGTATTTT | CASSSGLAGGPDTQYF
NA | TRBJ2-7 | TRBV3-1/TRBV3-2 | NA | TGTGCCAGCAGCCGAGACTACGAGCAGTACTTC | CASSRDYEQYF
TRBD1 | TRBJ2-2 | TRBV6-6 | NA | TGTGCCAGCAACCCAGGGGGCACCGGGGAGCTGTTTTTT | CASNPGGTGELFF
NA | TRBJ1-5 | TRBV12-3/TRBV12-4 | NA | TGTGCCAGCAGTTTCCCCGATCAGCCCCAGCATTTT | CASSFPDQPQHF
TRBD2 | TRBJ2-1 | TRBV19 | once | TGTGCCAGTAGTACCAGGCCAATGGGACTAGCGGGAGTAGCGAACAATGAGCAGTTCTTC | CASSTRPMGLAGVANNEQFF
TRBD2 | TRBJ2-3 | TRBV27 | once | TGTGCCAGCAGTTTATCGGGACTAGCGGGGGGGCGATCCCACCTCCTGGATACGCAGTATTTT | CASSLSGLAGGRSHLLDTQYF
NA | TRBJ2-2 | TRBV7-3 | NA | TGTGCCAGCAGCTTAAGCCGTTCGGGGTCCGGGGAGCTGTTTTTT | CASSLSRSGSGELFF
NA | TRBJ1-5 | TRBV19 | NA | TGTGCCAGTAGTGGGGGGTGGGGCAATCAGCCCCAGCATTTT | CASSGGWGNQPQHF
TRBD2 | TRBJ2-5 | TRBV7-9 | NA | TGTGCCAGCATCCCTACCGGGACTAGCGGGGGGGATAAAGAGACCCAGTACTTC | CASIPTGTSGGDKETQYF
TRBD1 | TRBJ2-4 | TRBV7-9 | NA | TGTGCCAGCAGCATTGGACAGGGGGCGAGGGACATTCAGTACTTC | CASSIGQGARDIQYF
TRBD2 | TRBJ2-2 | TRBV2 | NA | TGTGCCAGCAGTGTGGGGCTAGCGGGACTCCTGAACACCGGGGAGCTGTTTTTT | CASSVGLAGLLNTGELFF
NA | TRBJ2-3 | TRBV5-1 | NA | TGCGCCAGCAGCTCCCAGGGGGGGACAGATACGCAGTATTTT | CASSSQGGTDTQYF
TRBD2 | TRBJ2-5 | TRBV6-5 | NA | TGTGCCAGCAGCTTGGGGACTAGCGGGAGTAAGACCCAGTACTTC | CASSLGTSGSKTQYF
NA | TRBJ2-7 | TRBV7-3 | NA | TGTGCCAGCAGTCGAGGGACCTCCTACGAGCAGTACTTC | CASSRGTSYEQYF
NA | TRBJ2-7 | TRBV7-6 | NA | TGTGCCAGCAGCTTATTAGCGTCTGCACCCTACGAGCAGTACTTC | CASSLLASAPYEQYF
NA | TRBJ2-1 | TRBV12-3/TRBV12-4 | once | TGTGCCAGTCGGCGGGTAAACGAGGATGAGCAGTTCTTC | CASRRVNEDEQFF
NA | TRBJ1-5 | TRBV18 | NA | TGTGCCAGCTCACCACCGGGCGTATATGGCAATCAGCCCCAGCATTTT | CASSPPGVYGNQPQHF
NA | TRBJ1-1 | TRBV7-9 | NA | TGTGCCAGCAGGTTCGAGGGGACGAACACTGAAGCTTTCTTT | CASRFEGTNTEAFF
NA | TRBJ1-4 | TRBV15 | NA | TGTGCCACCAGCAGAGATGGCGGAGGGGAAAAACTGTTTTTT | CATSRDGGGEKLFF
NA | TRBJ2-1 | TRBV10-1 | NA | TGCGCCAGCAGTGAGATGGGGCGGCATGAGCAGTTCTTC | CASSEMGRHEQFF
TRBD1 | TRBJ1-5 | TRBV19 | NA | TGTGCCAGTAAAGTGCGGACAGGCTACAATCAGCCCCAGCATTTT | CASKVRTGYNQPQHF
NA | TRBJ1-2 | TRBV7-9 | NA | TGTGCCAGCAGCTTAGTAGCATCAGTTGGCTACACCTTC | CASSLVASVGYTF
NA | TRBJ2-1 | TRBV15 | NA | TGTGCCACCAGCAGAGATAGGGCTCCCTCCTACAATGAGCAGTTCTTC | CATSRDRAPSYNEQFF
NA | TRBJ2-7 | TRBV6-5 | few | TGTGCCAGCAGTTATTCGGACGCTACCTACGAGCAGTACTTC | CASSYSDATYEQYF
TRBD2 | TRBJ2-1 | TRBV3-1/TRBV3-2 | NA | TGTGCCAGCAGCCAAGATTACGGCGGGGGCTACAATGAGCAGTTCTTC | CASSQDYGGGYNEQFF
TRBD1 | TRBJ1-2 | TRBV7-8 | few | TGTGCCAGCAGCCCTTATTCGGGACAGTGGGGCTACACCTTC | CASSPYSGQWGYTF
NA | TRBJ1-1 | TRBV29-1 | NA | TGCAGCGGAAAAGGAAACACTGAAGCTTTCTTT | CSGKGNTEAFF
NA | TRBJ1-5 | TRBV6-5 | NA | TGTGCCAGCAGTTACGACGGGATGGGCAATCAGCCCCAGCATTTT | CASSYDGMGNQPQHF
TRBD2 | TRBJ2-7 | TRBV6-5 | NA | TGTGCCAGCAGTTACTCGACTAGCGTTTCCTACGAGCAGTACTTC | CASSYSTSVSYEQYF
NA | TRBJ2-5 | TRBV11-2 | NA | TGTGCCAGCAGCTTATCCACTAACCAAGAGACCCAGTACTTC | CASSLSTNQETQYF
NA | TRBJ2-7 | TRBV7-2 | NA | TGTGCCAGCAGAGTTAGGGGCCTACTCTCCTACGAGCAGTACTTC | CASRVRGLLSYEQYF
TRBD1 | TRBJ1-5 | TRBV12-3/TRBV12-4 | NA | TGTGCCAGCAGACAGGGGGCACAACAGCCCCAGCATTTT | CASRQGAQQPQHF
TRBD1 | TRBJ1-5 | TRBV6-2/TRBV6-3 | NA | TGTGCCAGCAGCCTAACCGGACAGGGAAATCAGCCCCAGCATTTT | CASSLTGQGNQPQHF
TRBD2 | TRBJ2-1 | TRBV7-9 | NA | TGTGCCAGCAGCCGGACTAGAGCTGAGCAGTTCTTC | CASSRTRAEQFF
NA | TRBJ1-3 | TRBV7-9 | NA | TGTGCCAGCAGCATCGGGGCCTCTGGAAACACCATATATTTT | CASSIGASGNTIYF
NA | TRBJ2-5 | TRBV18 | NA | TGTGCCAGCTCACCAGCAGGGAGAGAGACCCAGTACTTC | CASSPAGRETQYF
TRBD1 | TRBJ2-7 | TRBV19 | NA | TGTGCCAGTAGTGACAGGGGTCCCTACGAGCAGTACTTC | CASSDRGPYEQYF
TRBD2 | TRBJ2-7 | TRBV6-5 | few | TGTGCCAGCAGTTACTCTAGCGGGAGCTACGAGCAGTACTTC | CASSYSSGSYEQYF
TRBD2 | TRBJ2-7 | TRBV7-9 | once | TGTGCCAGTGAGACTAGCGGTCTAGGGGGCCCCTACGAGCAGTACTTC | CASETSGLGGPYEQYF
NA | TRBJ2-1 | TRBV15 | NA | TGTGCCACCAGCAGAGATCGGCGAAGGGAGCAGTTCTTC | CATSRDRRREQFF
TRBD1 | TRBJ1-5 | TRBV19 | once | TGTGCCAGTAGTATAGACTCGACAGGGACTTACAATCAGCCCCAGCATTTT | CASSIDSTGTYNQPQHF
TRBD1 | TRBJ2-7 | TRBV6-1 | NA | TGTGCCAGCAGTGAGATGCAGGGGGCTTCCTACGAGCAGTACTTC | CASSEMQGASYEQYF
NA | TRBJ2-5 | TRBV7-3 | NA | TGTGCCAGCAGCTTAGGGCCCGACGAGACCCAGTACTTC | CASSLGPDETQYF
TRBD1 | TRBJ1-5 | TRBV19 | NA | TGTGCCAGTAGTATCACAGGGGCGGGTCAGCCCCAGCATTTT | CASSITGAGQPQHF
NA | TRBJ1-1 | TRBV5-1 | NA | TGCGCCAGCAGCCCCAGGTCGGCTACTGAAGCTTTCTTT | CASSPRSATEAFF
TRBD2 | TRBJ2-7 | TRBV27 | NA | TGTGCCAGCAGTTTACTAGCGGGAGGGCTCCACGAGCAGTACTTC | CASSLLAGGLHEQYF
NA | TRBJ2-5 | TRBV18 | NA | TGTGCCAGCTCACCCCAGGTCAGGGTGGAGACCCAGTACTTC | CASSPQVRVETQYF
NA | TRBJ2-7 | TRBV19 | NA | TGTGCCAGTAGTCTCCGACAGGCGGGCGAGCAGTACTTC | CASSLRQAGEQYF
NA | TRBJ1-2 | TRBV19 | NA | TGTGCCAGTAGTACATATGGAGGCGGACGGCCAAGGACGGGCTACACCTTC | CASSTYGGGRPRTGYTF
NA | TRBJ2-3 | TRBV29-1 | NA | TGCAGCGTAAAGGAACGGCCCACAGATACGCAGTATTTT | CSVKERPTDTQYF
NA | TRBJ1-5 | TRBV25-1 | few | TGTGCCAGCAGTCCTTCCAGGCAGGGCAATCAGCCCCAGCATTTT | CASSPSRQGNQPQHF
NA | TRBJ2-2 | TRBV10-1 | NA | TGCGCCAGCGCAAAGAACACCGGGGAGCTGTTTTTT | CASAKNTGELFF
TRBD2 | TRBJ2-1 | TRBV5-4 | NA | TGTGCCAGCAGCCCCGCCGCGCAGCGGGAGGGCCTACATGAGCAGTTCTTC | CASSPAAQREGLHEQFF
TRBD1 | TRBJ1-2 | TRBV25-1 | NA | TGTGCCAGCAGAACAGGGGACTATGGCTACACCTTC | CASRTGDYGYTF
TRBD2 | TRBJ2-5 | TRBV12-3/TRBV12-4 | NA | TGTGCCAGCGAGACGGGCGGGGGGGAGACCCAGTACTTC | CASETGGGETQYF